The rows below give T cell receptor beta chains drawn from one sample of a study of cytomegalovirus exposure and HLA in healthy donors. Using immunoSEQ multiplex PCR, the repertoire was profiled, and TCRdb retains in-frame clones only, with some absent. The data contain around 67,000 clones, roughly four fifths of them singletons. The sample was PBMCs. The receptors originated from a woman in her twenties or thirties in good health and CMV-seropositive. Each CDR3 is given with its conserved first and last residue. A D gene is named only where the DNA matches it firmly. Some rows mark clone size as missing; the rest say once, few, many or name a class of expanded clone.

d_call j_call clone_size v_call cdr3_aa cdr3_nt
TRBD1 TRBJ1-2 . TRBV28 CASEGQIVGYGYTF TGTGCCAGCGAGGGACAGATCGTGGGCTATGGCTACACCTTC
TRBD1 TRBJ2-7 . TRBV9 CASSLTGTGDYEQYF TGTGCCAGCAGCTTGACCGGGACAGGGGACTACGAGCAGTACTTC
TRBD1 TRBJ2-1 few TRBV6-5 CASSNRGNEQFF TGTGCCAGCAGTAACAGGGGAAATGAGCAGTTCTTC
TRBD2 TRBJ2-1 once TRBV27 CASAWETSGSYEQFF TGTGCCAGCGCCTGGGAGACTAGCGGGAGTTATGAGCAGTTCTTC
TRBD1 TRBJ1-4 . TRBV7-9 CASSSGTDNEKLFF TGTGCCAGCAGTTCCGGGACAGACAATGAAAAACTGTTTTTT
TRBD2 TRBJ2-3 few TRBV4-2 CASSQDQLAGDTQYF TGTGCCAGCAGCCAAGATCAACTAGCGGGAGATACGCAGTATTTT
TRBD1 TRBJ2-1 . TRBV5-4 CASSSRRQGIYNEQFF TGTGCCAGCAGCTCTCGCCGACAGGGGATTTACAATGAGCAGTTCTTC
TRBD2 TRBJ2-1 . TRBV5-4 CASNKARGLADNNEQFF TGTGCCAGCAACAAAGCGAGGGGACTAGCGGATAACAATGAGCAGTTCTTC
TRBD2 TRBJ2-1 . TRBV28 CASTQNLGLAENEQFF TGTGCCAGCACGCAGAATCTAGGACTAGCGGAGAATGAGCAGTTCTTC
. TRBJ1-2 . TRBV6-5 CASTRGSGYTF TGTGCCAGCACGCGGGGGAGTGGCTACACCTTC
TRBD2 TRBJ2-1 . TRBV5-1 CASSVGLAGGQGVEQFF TGCGCCAGCAGCGTGGGACTAGCGGGAGGGCAAGGGGTTGAGCAGTTCTTC
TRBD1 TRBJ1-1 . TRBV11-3 CASSLGGQGMNTEAFF TGTGCCAGCAGCTTAGGCGGACAGGGGATGAACACTGAAGCTTTCTTT
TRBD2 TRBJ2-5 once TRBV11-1 CASHTGLAGETQYF TGTGCCAGCCATACCGGACTAGCGGGTGAGACCCAGTACTTC
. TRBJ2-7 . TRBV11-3 CASSLDRGYEQYF TGTGCCAGCAGCTTAGATCGGGGATACGAGCAGTACTTC
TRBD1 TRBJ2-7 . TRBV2 CASSDQGADEQYF TGTGCCAGCAGTGATCAGGGGGCGGACGAGCAGTACTTC
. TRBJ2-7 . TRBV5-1 CASSSGYPYEQYF TGCGCCAGCAGTTCAGGGTATCCCTACGAGCAGTACTTC
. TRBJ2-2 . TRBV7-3 CASSSAGSGGELFF TGTGCCAGCAGCTCCGCGGGGTCGGGCGGGGAGCTGTTTTTT
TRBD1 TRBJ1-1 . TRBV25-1 CASGSRDRGRGTEAFF TGTGCCAGCGGTAGTCGGGACAGGGGACGAGGGACTGAAGCTTTCTTT
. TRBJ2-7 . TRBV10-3 CAISESTNPGQRITYEQYF TGTGCCATCAGTGAGAGTACCAACCCCGGACAGCGGATCACCTACGAGCAGTACTTC
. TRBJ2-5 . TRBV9 CASSVGHGIQTQYF TGTGCCAGCAGCGTAGGCCACGGGATCCAGACCCAGTACTTC
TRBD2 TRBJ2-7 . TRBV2 CASSGVAGGPSGPSYEQYF TGTGCCAGCAGTGGAGTAGCGGGAGGGCCTAGCGGTCCCTCCTACGAGCAGTACTTC
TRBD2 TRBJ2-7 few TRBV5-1 CASSPGLVPYEQYF TGCGCCAGCAGCCCGGGACTAGTACCCTACGAGCAGTACTTC
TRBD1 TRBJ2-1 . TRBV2 CASSAGTGVYNEQFF TGTGCCAGCAGCGCCGGGACAGGGGTCTACAATGAGCAGTTCTTC
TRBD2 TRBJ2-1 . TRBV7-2 CASSSGLAGVLSEQFF TGTGCCAGCAGCTCCGGACTAGCGGGAGTCTTGAGTGAGCAGTTCTTC
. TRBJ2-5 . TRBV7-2 CASSLQRWETQYF TGTGCCAGCAGCTTACAGAGGTGGGAGACCCAGTACTTC
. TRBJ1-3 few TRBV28 CASSPRSTRGRSGNTIYF TGTGCCAGCAGCCCCCGGAGTACCAGGGGACGCTCTGGAAACACCATATATTTT
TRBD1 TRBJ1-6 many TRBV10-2 CASRPPGTGHSPLHF TGCGCCAGCCGACCTCCCGGGACAGGGCATTCACCCCTCCACTTT
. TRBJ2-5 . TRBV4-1 CASSQGAVQETQYF TGCGCCAGCAGCCAAGGGGCAGTCCAAGAGACCCAGTACTTC
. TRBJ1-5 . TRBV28 CASSFRYSNQPQHF TGTGCCAGCAGTTTCAGGTATAGCAATCAGCCCCAGCATTTT
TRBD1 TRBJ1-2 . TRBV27 CASSYSQGTYGYTF TGTGCCAGCAGTTATTCACAGGGGACCTACGGCTACACCTTC
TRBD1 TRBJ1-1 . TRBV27 CARVLGQGNTEAFF TGTGCCAGGGTATTGGGACAGGGGAACACTGAAGCTTTCTTT
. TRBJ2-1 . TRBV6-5 CASSSIKLGAEQFF TGTGCCAGCAGTTCTATAAAACTAGGTGCTGAGCAGTTCTTC
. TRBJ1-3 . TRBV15 CATSRDRGSGNTIYF TGTGCCACCAGCAGAGATCGGGGGTCTGGAAACACCATATATTTT
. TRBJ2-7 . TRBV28 CASSLGGLYDYEQYF TGTGCCAGCAGTCTCGGGGGACTTTACGATTACGAGCAGTACTTC
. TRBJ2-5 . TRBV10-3 CASGRGETQYF TGTGCCAGTGGCAGGGGAGAGACCCAGTACTTC
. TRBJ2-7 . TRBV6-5 CASEAGTPRSEQYF TGTGCCAGCGAGGCCGGGACTCCACGATCCGAGCAGTACTTC
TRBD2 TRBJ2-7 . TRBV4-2 CASSPGTSSYEQYF TGTGCCAGCAGCCCCGGGACTAGTTCTTACGAGCAGTACTTC
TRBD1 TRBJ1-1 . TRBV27 CASSTIPQGADNTEAFF TGTGCCAGCAGCACGATACCACAGGGGGCTGACAACACTGAAGCTTTCTTT
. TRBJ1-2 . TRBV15 CATSRDVAERSF TGTGCCACCAGCAGAGATGTTGCAGAAAGGAGCTTC
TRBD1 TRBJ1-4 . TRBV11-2 CASSLRSGTGRMEKLFF TGTGCCAGCAGCCTTAGGAGTGGGACAGGGAGGATGGAAAAACTGTTTTTT
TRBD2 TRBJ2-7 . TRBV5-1 CASSLLAPLRTSIHYYEQYF TGCGCCAGCAGCTTATTGGCTCCCCTTCGGACTAGTATTCACTACTACGAGCAGTACTTC
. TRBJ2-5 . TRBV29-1 CSVTVVGETQYF TGCAGCGTTACGGTAGTCGGGGAGACCCAGTACTTC
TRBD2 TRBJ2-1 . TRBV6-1 CASSAFGTTDYNEQFF TGTGCCAGCAGTGCCTTCGGGACTACGGATTACAATGAGCAGTTCTTC
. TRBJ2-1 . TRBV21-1 CASSRRQSFVSYNEQFF TGTGCCAGCAGCAGGCGACAGTCCTTCGTTTCCTACAATGAGCAGTTCTTC
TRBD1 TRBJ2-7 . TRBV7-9 CASSKTGPSEQYF TGTGCCAGCAGCAAGACAGGGCCAAGTGAGCAGTACTTC
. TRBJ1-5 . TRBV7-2 CASSLRGRGPQHF TGTGCCAGCAGCTTAAGGGGAAGAGGGCCCCAGCATTTT
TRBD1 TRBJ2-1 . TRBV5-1 CASRDGLTGGEQFF TGCGCCAGCAGAGATGGATTAACAGGGGGTGAGCAGTTCTTC
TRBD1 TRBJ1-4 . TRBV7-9 CASSSNRGLANEKLFF TGTGCCAGCAGCAGTAACAGGGGGTTGGCTAATGAAAAACTGTTTTTT
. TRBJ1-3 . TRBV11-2 CASSLGRAGNTIYF TGTGCCAGCAGCTTAGGCAGGGCCGGAAACACCATATATTTT
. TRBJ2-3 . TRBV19 CASSIKRSSTDTQYF TGTGCCAGTAGTATCAAGCGGAGTAGCACAGATACGCAGTATTTT